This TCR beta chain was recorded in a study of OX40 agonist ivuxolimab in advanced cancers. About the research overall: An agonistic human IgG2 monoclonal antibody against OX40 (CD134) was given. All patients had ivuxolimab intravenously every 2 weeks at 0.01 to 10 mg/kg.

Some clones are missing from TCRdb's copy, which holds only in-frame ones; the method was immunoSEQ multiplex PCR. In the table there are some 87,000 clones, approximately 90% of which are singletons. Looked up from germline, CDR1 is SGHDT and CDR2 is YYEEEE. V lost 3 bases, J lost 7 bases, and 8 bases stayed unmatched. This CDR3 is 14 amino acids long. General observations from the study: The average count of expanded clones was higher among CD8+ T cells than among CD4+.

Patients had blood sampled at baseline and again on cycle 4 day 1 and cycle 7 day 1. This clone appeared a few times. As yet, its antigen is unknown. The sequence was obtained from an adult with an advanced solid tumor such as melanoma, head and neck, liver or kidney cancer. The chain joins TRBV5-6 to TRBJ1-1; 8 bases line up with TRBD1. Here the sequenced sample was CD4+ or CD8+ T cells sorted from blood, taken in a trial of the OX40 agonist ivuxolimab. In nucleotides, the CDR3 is TGTGCCAGCAGCTCCCTTCGCAGGGGGCGTGAAGCTTTCTTT. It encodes CASSSLRRGREAFF. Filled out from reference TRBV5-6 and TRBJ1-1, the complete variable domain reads DAGVTQSPTHLIKTRGQQVTLRCSPKSGHDTVSWYQQALGQGPQFIFQYYEEEERQRGNFPDRFSGHQFPNYSSELNVNALLLGDSALYLCASSSLRRGREAFFGQGTRLTVV.